This is a list of T cell receptor beta chains from one sample in a study of radiation and T cells in renal cell carcinoma. The assay was immunoSEQ multiplex PCR, and TCRdb's table has in-frame clones only and misses some. The sample lists about 130,000 clones; about 88% were seen once. The sample consisted of blood, taken from a patient whose treatment included radiotherapy and nephrectomy. Receptor source: a woman in her seventies with renal cell carcinoma. Each CDR3 is given with its conserved first and last residue. A D gene is named only where the DNA matches it firmly. The size of a clone is reported for some rows only, either as once, few or many, or as a class for expanded clones.

TRBD2	TRBJ2-7	.	TRBV10-3	CAITPGLAGGHSYEQYF	TGTGCCATCACTCCGGGACTAGCGGGGGGCCACTCCTACGAGCAGTACTTC
.	TRBJ1-1	.	TRBV18	CASSPGHATEAFF	TGTGCCAGCTCCCCGGGGCATGCCACTGAAGCTTTCTTT
.	TRBJ1-3	.	TRBV7-2	CASSSRGGGNTIYF	TGTGCCAGCAGCAGCAGGGGTGGTGGAAACACCATATATTTT
.	TRBJ2-5	.	TRBV4-2	CASSQETRGQETQYF	TGTGCCAGCAGCCAAGAGACTAGGGGCCAAGAGACCCAGTACTTC
.	TRBJ1-6	.	TRBV7-9	CASSLGGSPLHF	TGTGCCAGCAGCCTGGGGGGTTCACCCCTCCACTTT
.	TRBJ1-1	.	TRBV6-1	CASSFFREGNTEAFF	TGTGCCAGCAGCTTCTTTAGGGAGGGGAACACTGAAGCTTTCTTT
.	TRBJ2-7	.	TRBV7-8	CASSSQGTMLYEQYF	TGTGCCAGCAGCTCCCAAGGGACAATGTTGTACGAGCAGTACTTC
TRBD1	TRBJ1-2	.	TRBV5-4	CASSIRNRGTGYTF	TGTGCCAGCAGCATAAGAAACAGGGGGACCGGCTACACCTTC
TRBD2	TRBJ2-7	.	TRBV6-1	CASSEALGGYEQYF	TGTGCCAGCAGTGAAGCGCTGGGGGGGTACGAGCAGTACTTC
.	TRBJ2-2	.	TRBV7-9	CASSSLGRDMKTRPGELFF	TGTGCCAGCAGCTCGCTGGGCCGGGACATGAAAACTAGGCCCGGGGAGCTGTTTTTT
.	TRBJ2-7	.	TRBV19	CASSIGGLNYEQYF	TGTGCCAGTAGTATAGGGGGGTTGAACTACGAGCAGTACTTC
.	TRBJ1-2	.	TRBV19	CASSGQRNYGYTF	TGTGCCAGTAGCGGACAGCGTAACTATGGCTACACCTTC
TRBD1	TRBJ1-4	.	TRBV15	CATSGEQGGRNEKLFF	TGTGCCACCAGCGGGGAACAGGGGGGGCGTAATGAAAAACTGTTTTTT
.	TRBJ2-2	.	TRBV2	CASSESRGGTGELFF	TGTGCCAGCAGTGAATCTAGGGGTGGGACCGGGGAGCTGTTTTTT
.	TRBJ1-2	.	TRBV19	CASSMEGNWGYTF	TGTGCCAGTAGTATGGAAGGGAATTGGGGCTACACCTTC
.	TRBJ1-2	.	TRBV7-2	CASSRRGGYGYTF	TGTGCCAGCAGTCGAAGGGGAGGCTATGGCTACACCTTC
.	TRBJ1-2	once	TRBV29-1	CSVDTGARNGGYTF	TGCAGCGTTGATACGGGGGCGCGGAACGGTGGCTACACCTTC
.	TRBJ1-6	.	TRBV11-1	CASSYQGSYNSPLHF	TGTGCCAGCAGCTACCAGGGTTCCTATAATTCACCCCTCCACTTT
TRBD1	TRBJ1-2	.	TRBV18	CASSPLSGTGNYGYTF	TGTGCCAGCTCACCGCTATCCGGGACAGGAAACTATGGCTACACCTTC
.	TRBJ2-3	.	TRBV27	CASSKGLRDTQYF	TGTGCCAGCAGTAAAGGGTTGAGGGATACGCAGTATTTT
TRBD1	TRBJ1-1	.	TRBV7-9	CASSQQGGNTEAFF	TGTGCCAGCAGCCAACAGGGGGGAAACACTGAAGCTTTCTTT
.	TRBJ1-2	.	TRBV19	CASSISQDYGYTF	TGTGCCAGTAGTATCTCCCAGGACTATGGCTACACCTTC
TRBD1	TRBJ1-6	.	TRBV28	CASTGQGGGNSPLHF	TGTGCCAGCACGGGACAGGGGGGTGGTAATTCACCCCTCCACTTT
.	TRBJ1-3	.	TRBV19	CASSTPGTLGNTIYF	TGTGCCAGTAGTACGCCCGGGACACTCGGAAACACCATATATTTT
TRBD2	TRBJ2-3	once	TRBV2	CASSGDSGGPSTDTQYF	TGTGCCAGCAGTGGGGATAGCGGGGGGCCTAGCACAGATACGCAGTATTTT
.	TRBJ2-2	.	TRBV6-4	CASSDNGLRSGELFF	TGTGCCAGCAGTGACAACGGACTGAGGTCCGGGGAGCTGTTTTTT
.	TRBJ1-2	.	TRBV6-1	CASSEAPGANYGYTF	TGTGCCAGCAGTGAAGCACCAGGGGCGAACTATGGCTACACCTTC
.	TRBJ1-3	once	TRBV5-6	CASSFRGKSGNTIYF	TGTGCCAGCAGCTTTAGGGGGAAGTCTGGAAACACCATATATTTT